This T cell receptor beta chain was sequenced for a study of CD8 T cells in ankylosing spondylitis. Study results and caveats: It was reported that disease-linked clones were significantly enriched in matched ankylosing spondylitis synovial fluid. A TCR beta motif of eight or nine highly homologous variants seemed to mark ankylosing spondylitis blood.

The CDR3 spans 15 residues. The junction had 8 bases not matched to a gene; V was cut back by 7 bases and J by 1 base. Germline V CDR1 and CDR2: SGHKS, YYEKEE (reference sequence). This clonotype was seen ten or more times. Its antigen remains unknown. TCRdb independently ran MiXCR on the 5' RACE reads; one entry per CDR3 protein. The repertoire holds some 140,000 distinct CDR3 sequences, with over 10% as singletons. Sequences were obtained from blood, either unsorted or a sorted T cell fraction (not recorded which). The sequence was collected from a female donor with ankylosing spondylitis or in good health (not recorded which). The J gene is TRBJ1-5, the V gene TRBV5-5; 7 positions match TRBD1. CDR3 protein: CASHPGGASNQPQHF. CDR3 coding DNA: TGTGCCAGCCATCCAGGGGGGGCAAGCAATCAGCCCCAGCATTTT. Variable domain in full (rest from reference TRBV5-5 and TRBJ1-5): DAGVTQSPTHLIKTRGQQVTLRCSPISGHKSVSWYQQVLGQGPQFIFQYYEKEERGRGNFPDRFSARQFPNYSSELNVNALLLGDSALYLCASHPGGASNQPQHFGDGTRLSIL.